This T cell receptor (beta chain) came from a study of response to subunit inactivated influenza vaccine. General study findings and limits: Each seasonal influenza vaccination recruits few new T cells, the authors suggested.

This clonotype has ten or more counts. Its antigen is not known. Germline V gives CDR1 MNHEY, CDR2 SVGAGI. The CDR3 extends over 13 amino acids. Trimming at V came to 2 bases and at J to 5 bases, leaving 0 bases not matched to a gene. MiXCR, applied by TCRdb to the RT-PCR reads, yields one record per CDR3 protein. The table lists around 480,000 distinct CDR3 sequences, more than 15% of them singletons. This clonotype was sampled from a man aged 45-69 years who received an inactivated influenza vaccine. The V gene is TRBV6-5, the J gene TRBJ2-1; 7 positions agree with TRBD2. Sequenced material: CD4+ T cells sorted from PBMCs, taken approximately 25 months after vaccination. CDR3 amino acids: CASSYTSDNEQFF. CDR3 sequence (DNA): TGTGCCAGCAGTTACACTAGCGACAATGAGCAGTTCTTC.